The TCR beta chain described here comes from a study of cytomegalovirus exposure and HLA in healthy donors. Findings and caveats of the study: Most CMV-associated TCR beta chains appeared HLA-restricted in a later analysis. What was likely a sequencing artifact was a cluster of highly shared sequence variants.

Use of 60 Vbeta and 13 Jbeta primers characterized the PCR. The protocol was immunoSEQ multiplex PCR, while the TCRdb copy is restricted to in-frame clones and leaves out a portion. This sample has 200,000 to 250,000 clones, with 65% to 85% found just once. Each of the donors was a healthy bone marrow donor. Looked up from germline, CDR1 is SGHTA and CDR2 is FQGNSA. V was cut by 1 base and J by 4 bases, with 10 bases left in between. The CDR3 runs 14 residues. Of note for this clone: Its antigen is unidentified.

The chain employs TRBV7-2 and TRBJ2-5; D possibly corresponds to TRBD2 (6 bases). The sample consisted of PBMCs. This clonotype was sampled from a man aged 45-60 years in good health and CMV-seronegative. The CDR3 protein is CASSLEPGVETQYF. For the CDR3, the DNA is TGTGCCAGCAGCTTAGAGCCGGGGGTAGAGACCCAGTACTTC. Looking up the rest from reference TRBV7-2 and TRBJ2-5 gives the full variable domain: GAGVSQSPSNKVTEKGKDVELRCDPISGHTALYWYRQSLGQGLEFLIYFQGNSAPDKSGLPSDRFSAERTGGSVSTLTIQRTQQEDSAVYLCASSLEPGVETQYFGPGTRLLVL.